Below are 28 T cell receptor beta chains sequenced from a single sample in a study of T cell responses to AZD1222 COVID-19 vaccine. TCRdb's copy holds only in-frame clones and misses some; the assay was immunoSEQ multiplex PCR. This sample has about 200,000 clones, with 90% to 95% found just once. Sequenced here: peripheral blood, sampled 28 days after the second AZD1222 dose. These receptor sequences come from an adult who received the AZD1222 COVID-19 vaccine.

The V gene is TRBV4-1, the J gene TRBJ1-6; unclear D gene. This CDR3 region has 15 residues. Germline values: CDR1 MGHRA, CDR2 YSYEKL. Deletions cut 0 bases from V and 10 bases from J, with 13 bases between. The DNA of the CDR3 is TGCGCCAGCAGCCAAGATTGGGAGTGGAAATCACCCCTCCACTTT. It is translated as CASSQDWEWKSPLHF.

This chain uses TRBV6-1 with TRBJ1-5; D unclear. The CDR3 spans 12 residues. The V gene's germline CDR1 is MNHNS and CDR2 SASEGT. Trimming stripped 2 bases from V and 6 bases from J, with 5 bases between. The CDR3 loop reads CASSENGQPQHF. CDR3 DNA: TGTGCCAGCAGTGAAAACGGTCAGCCCCAGCATTTT.

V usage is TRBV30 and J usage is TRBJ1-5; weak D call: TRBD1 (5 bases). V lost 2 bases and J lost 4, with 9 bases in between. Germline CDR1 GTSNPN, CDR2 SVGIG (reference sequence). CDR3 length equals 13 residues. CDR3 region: CAWSPGANQPQHF. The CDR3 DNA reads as TGTGCCTGGAGTCCTGGGGCGAATCAGCCCCAGCATTTT.

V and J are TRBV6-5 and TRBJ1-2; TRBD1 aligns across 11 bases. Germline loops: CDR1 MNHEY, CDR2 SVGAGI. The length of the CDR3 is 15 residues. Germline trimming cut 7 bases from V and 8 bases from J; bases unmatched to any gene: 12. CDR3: CASILGTGGPIGYTF. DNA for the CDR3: TGTGCCAGCATTCTCGGGACAGGGGGACCCATCGGCTACACCTTC.

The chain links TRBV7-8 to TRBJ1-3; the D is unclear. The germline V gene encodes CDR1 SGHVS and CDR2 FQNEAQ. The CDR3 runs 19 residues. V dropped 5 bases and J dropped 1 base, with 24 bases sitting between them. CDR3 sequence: CASSPKWFPLGGSGNTIYF. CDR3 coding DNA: TGTGCCAGCAGCCCGAAGTGGTTTCCTCTCGGAGGTTCTGGAAACACCATATATTTT.

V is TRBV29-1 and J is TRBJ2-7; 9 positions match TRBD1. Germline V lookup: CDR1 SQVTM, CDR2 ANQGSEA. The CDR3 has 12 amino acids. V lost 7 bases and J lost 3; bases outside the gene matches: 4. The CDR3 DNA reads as TGCAGCGCTGGACAGGGGATCTACGAGCAGTACTTC. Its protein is CSAGQGIYEQYF.

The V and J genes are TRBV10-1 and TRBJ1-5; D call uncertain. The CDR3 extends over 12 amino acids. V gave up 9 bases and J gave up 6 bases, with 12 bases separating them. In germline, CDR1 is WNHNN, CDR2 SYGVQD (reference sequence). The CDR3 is CARDARGQPQHF. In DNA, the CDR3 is TGCGCCAGGGACGCCCGGGGTCAGCCCCAGCATTTT.

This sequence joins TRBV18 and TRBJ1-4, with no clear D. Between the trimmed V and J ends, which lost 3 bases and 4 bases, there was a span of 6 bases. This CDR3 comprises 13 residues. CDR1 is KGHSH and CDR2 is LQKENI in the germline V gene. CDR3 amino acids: CASSPGLNEKLFF. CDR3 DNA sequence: TGTGCCAGCTCACCGGGCCTTAATGAAAAACTGTTTTTT.

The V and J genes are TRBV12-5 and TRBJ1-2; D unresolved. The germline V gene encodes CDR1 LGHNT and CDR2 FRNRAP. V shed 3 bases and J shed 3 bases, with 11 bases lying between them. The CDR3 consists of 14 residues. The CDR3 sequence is CASGLRPDHYGYTF. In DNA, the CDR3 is TGTGCTAGTGGTTTAAGGCCGGACCACTATGGCTACACCTTC.

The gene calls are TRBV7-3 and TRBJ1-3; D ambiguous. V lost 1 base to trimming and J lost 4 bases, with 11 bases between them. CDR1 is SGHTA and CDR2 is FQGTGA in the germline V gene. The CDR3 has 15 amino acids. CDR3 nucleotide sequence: TGTGCCAGCAGCTTAATGGCCGGGTTAGGAAACACCATATATTTT. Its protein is CASSLMAGLGNTIYF. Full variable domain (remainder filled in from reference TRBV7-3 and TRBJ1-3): GAGVSQTPSNKVTEKGKYVELRCDPISGHTALYWYRQSLGQGPEFLIYFQGTGAADDSGLPNDRFFAVRPEGSVSTLKIQRTERGDSAVYLCASSLMAGLGNTIYFGEGSWLTVV.

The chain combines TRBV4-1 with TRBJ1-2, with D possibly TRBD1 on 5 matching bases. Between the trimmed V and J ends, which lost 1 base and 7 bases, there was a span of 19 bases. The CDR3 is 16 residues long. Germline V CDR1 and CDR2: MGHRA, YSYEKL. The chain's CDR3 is CASSQGGSTPSTGYTF. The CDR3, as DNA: TGCGCCAGCAGCCAAGGGGGGAGCACTCCCTCAACTGGCTACACCTTC.

The DNA for the CDR3 is TGTGCCAGCAGGCTGACAGGGTACGGCTACACCTTC. Translating gives CASRLTGYGYTF. The gene calls are TRBV25-1 and TRBJ1-2, with 7 bases matching TRBD1. Germline V lookup: CDR1 MGHDK, CDR2 SYGVNS. V shed 6 bases, J shed 8 bases, and the junction held 6 bases outside the gene matches. The CDR3 runs 12 residues.

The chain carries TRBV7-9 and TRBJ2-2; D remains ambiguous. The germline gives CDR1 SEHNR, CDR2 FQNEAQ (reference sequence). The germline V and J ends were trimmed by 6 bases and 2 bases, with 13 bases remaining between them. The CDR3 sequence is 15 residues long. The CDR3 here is CASRPIGSNTGELFF. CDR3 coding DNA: TGTGCCAGCAGGCCGATCGGCAGCAACACCGGGGAGCTGTTTTTT.

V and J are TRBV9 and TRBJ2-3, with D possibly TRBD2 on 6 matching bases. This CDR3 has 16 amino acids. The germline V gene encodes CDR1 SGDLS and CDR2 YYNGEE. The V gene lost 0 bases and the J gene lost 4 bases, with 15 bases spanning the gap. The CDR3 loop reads CASSVALGLASDTQYF. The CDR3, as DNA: TGTGCCAGCAGCGTAGCCCTCGGGCTAGCGTCAGATACGCAGTATTTT.

The CDR3 protein is CASSLARGGANEQFF. Here the CDR3 DNA reads TGCGCCAGCAGCTTGGCCCGCGGGGGGGCAAATGAGCAGTTCTTC. The chain combines TRBV5-1 with TRBJ2-1, with 9 bases that match TRBD2. The ends lost 0 bases at V and 7 bases at J; junction bases unmatched: 5. Per germline, CDR1 SGHRS and CDR2 YFSETQ. The CDR3 is 15 amino acids.

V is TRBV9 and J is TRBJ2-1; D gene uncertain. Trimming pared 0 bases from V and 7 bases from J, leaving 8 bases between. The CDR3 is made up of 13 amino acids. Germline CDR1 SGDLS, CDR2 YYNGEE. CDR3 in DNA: TGTGCCAGCAGCGTAGGAGGACGTAATGAGCAGTTCTTC. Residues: CASSVGGRNEQFF.

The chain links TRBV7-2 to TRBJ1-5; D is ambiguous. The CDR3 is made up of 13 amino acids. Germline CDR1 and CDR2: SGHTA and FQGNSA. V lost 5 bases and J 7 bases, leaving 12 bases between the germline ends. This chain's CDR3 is CASSNQVGQPQHF. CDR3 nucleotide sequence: TGTGCCAGCAGCAACCAGGTGGGGCAGCCCCAGCATTTT.

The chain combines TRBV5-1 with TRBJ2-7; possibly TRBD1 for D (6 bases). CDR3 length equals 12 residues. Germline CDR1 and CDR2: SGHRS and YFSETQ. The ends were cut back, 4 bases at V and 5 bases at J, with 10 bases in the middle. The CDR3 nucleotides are TGCGCCAGCAGCGCCGGGACAAACGAGCAGTACTTC. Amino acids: CASSAGTNEQYF.

The CDR3 nucleotides read TGTGCCAGCAGCACGGATAGACCCAGGTCCCCAAACCGTCCATATCAGCCCCAGCATTTT. Translated, it gives CASSTDRPRSPNRPYQPQHF. The V call is TRBV21-1, the J call TRBJ1-5; TRBD1 is taken as the D call from the table, unchecked against the DNA. TRBV21-1 is listed as a pseudogene. This CDR3 contains 20 residues.

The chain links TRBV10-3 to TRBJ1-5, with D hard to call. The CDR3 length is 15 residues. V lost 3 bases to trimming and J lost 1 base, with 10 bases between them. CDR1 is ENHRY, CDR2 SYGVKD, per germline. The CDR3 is CAISDRVGSNQPQHF. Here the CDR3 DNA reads TGTGCCATCAGTGATAGGGTGGGGAGCAATCAGCCCCAGCATTTT.

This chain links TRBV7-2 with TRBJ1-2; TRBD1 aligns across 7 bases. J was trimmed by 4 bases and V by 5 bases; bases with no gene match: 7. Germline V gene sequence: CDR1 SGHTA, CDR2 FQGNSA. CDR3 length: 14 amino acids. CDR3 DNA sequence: TGTGCCAGCAGCGTCAGGGGGTCCCCCTATGGCTACACCTTC. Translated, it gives CASSVRGSPYGYTF.

CDR3 region: CATRNSGVTEAFF. In DNA, the CDR3 is TGTGCCACCAGAAATTCGGGTGTGACTGAAGCTTTCTTT. The chain employs TRBV3-1 (or the pseudogene TRBV3-2) and TRBJ1-1; no clear D. This CDR3 has 13 residues. Germline-derived CDR1 and CDR2 are LGHDT and YNNKEL (reference sequence). V lost 10 bases and J lost 5, with 17 bases in between.

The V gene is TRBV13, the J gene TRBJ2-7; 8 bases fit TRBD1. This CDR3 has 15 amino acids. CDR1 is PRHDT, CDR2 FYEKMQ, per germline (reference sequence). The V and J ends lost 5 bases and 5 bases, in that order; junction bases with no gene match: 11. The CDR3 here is CASSSLRQGSHEQYF. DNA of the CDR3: TGTGCCAGCAGCAGTCTAAGACAGGGGTCCCACGAGCAGTACTTC.

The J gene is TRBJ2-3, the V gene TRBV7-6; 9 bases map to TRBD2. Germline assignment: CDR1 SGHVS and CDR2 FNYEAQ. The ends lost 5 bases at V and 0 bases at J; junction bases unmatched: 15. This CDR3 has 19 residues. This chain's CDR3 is CASSRLITGAGGSTDTQYF. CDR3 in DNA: TGTGCCAGCAGCCGACTGATAACCGGAGCGGGGGGTAGCACAGATACGCAGTATTTT.

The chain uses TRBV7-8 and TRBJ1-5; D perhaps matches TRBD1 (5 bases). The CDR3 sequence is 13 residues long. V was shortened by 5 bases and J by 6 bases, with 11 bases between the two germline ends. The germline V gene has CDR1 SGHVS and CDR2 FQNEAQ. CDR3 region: CASSMGPPQPQHF. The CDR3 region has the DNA TGTGCCAGCAGCATGGGACCCCCTCAGCCCCAGCATTTT.

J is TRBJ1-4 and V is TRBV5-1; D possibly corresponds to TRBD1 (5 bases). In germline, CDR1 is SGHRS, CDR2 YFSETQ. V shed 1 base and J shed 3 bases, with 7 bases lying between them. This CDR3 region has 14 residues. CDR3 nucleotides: TGCGCCAGCAGCTTGCAGGGAGCTAATGAAAAACTGTTTTTT. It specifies CASSLQGANEKLFF. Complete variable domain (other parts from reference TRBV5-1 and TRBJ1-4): KAGVTQTPRYLIKTRGQQVTLSCSPISGHRSVSWYQQTPGQGLQFLFEYFSETQRNKGNFPGRFSGRQFSNSRSEMNVSTLELGDSALYLCASSLQGANEKLFFGSGTQLSVL.

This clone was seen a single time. The CDR3 nucleotides read TGTGCCAGCAGCCCCGGACTAGCAGCCGGGGAGCTGTTTTTT. It specifies CASSPGLAAGELFF. V usage is TRBV7-9 and J usage is TRBJ2-2; the match to TRBD2 covers 8 bases. V trimming: 5 bases; J trimming: 6 bases; junction bases outside the gene matches: 5. CDR3 size: 14 residues. CDR1 and CDR2 from the germline V gene are SEHNR and FQNEAQ (reference sequence).

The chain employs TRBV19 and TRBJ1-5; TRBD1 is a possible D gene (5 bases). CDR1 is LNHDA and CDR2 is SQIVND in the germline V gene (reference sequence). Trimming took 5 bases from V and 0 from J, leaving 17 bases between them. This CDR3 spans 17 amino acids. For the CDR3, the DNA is TGTGCCAGTAGTGCGGTCGGGGCAACCTATAGCAATCAGCCCCAGCATTTT. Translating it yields CASSAVGATYSNQPQHF.